This record concerns one TCR beta chain sequence. These data belong to a study of blood T cell repertoires in COVID-19. Some clones are missing from TCRdb's copy, which holds only in-frame ones; the method was immunoSEQ multiplex PCR. The table has 380,000 or so clones, about 90% seen once. Germline V gene data show CDR1 as KGHSH and CDR2 as LQKENI. Trimming took off 7 bases at V and 0 bases at J, with 12 bases between the two ends. This CDR3 comprises 14 residues. The V gene is TRBV18, the J gene TRBJ1-2, with unresolved D. The source of this sequence is a man in his forties or fifties with acute or convalescent COVID-19. What was sequenced was peripheral blood. The CDR3 DNA is TGTGCCAGCTTGCCGACACAGACTAACTATGGCTACACCTTC. This codes for CASLPTQTNYGYTF.